A single sample is the source of the 24 T cell receptor beta chains below, sequenced in a study of cytomegalovirus exposure and HLA in healthy donors. Researchers ran the PCR with 60 Vbeta and 13 Jbeta primers. This table comes from immunoSEQ multiplex PCR, and its TCRdb copy is limited to in-frame clones, with some not included. This table holds around 150,000 clones, over 75% found once. The source material was PBMCs. These receptors came from a man over 45 in good health and CMV-seropositive.

The chain employs TRBV25-1 and TRBJ1-2; 8 nucleotides agree with TRBD1. This CDR3 has 12 amino acids. V shed 6 bases, J shed 8 bases, and the junction held 5 bases outside the gene matches. Germline V gene sequence: CDR1 MGHDK, CDR2 SYGVNS. Here the CDR3 reads CASRADREGYTF. The CDR3 bases are TGTGCCAGCAGGGCGGACAGGGAGGGCTACACCTTC.

The J gene is TRBJ1-3, the V gene TRBV6-5; D unresolved. V lost 5 bases and J lost 0, with 11 bases in between. CDR3 length equals 15 residues. CDR1 is MNHEY and CDR2 is SVGAGI in the germline V gene. The CDR3 DNA follows: TGTGCCAGCAGTCGAGACTCCGACTCTGGAAACACCATATATTTT. Its translation is CASSRDSDSGNTIYF.

This sequence joins TRBV18 and TRBJ1-1, with D hard to call. Germline V CDR1 and CDR2: KGHSH, LQKENI. This CDR3 has 17 amino acids. Between the trimmed V and J ends, which lost 3 bases and 1 base, there was a span of 18 bases. This CDR3 is CASSPRWSGVANTEAFF. For the CDR3, the DNA is TGTGCCAGCTCACCCAGGTGGAGCGGGGTAGCGAACACTGAAGCTTTCTTT. Full variable domain (missing parts from reference TRBV18 and TRBJ1-1): NAGVMQNPRHLVRRRGQEARLRCSPMKGHSHVYWYRQLPEEGLKFMVYLQKENIIDESGMPKERFSAEFPKEGPSILRIQQVVRGDSAAYFCASSPRWSGVANTEAFFGQGTRLTVV.

The rearrangement links TRBV13 to TRBJ1-1, with TRBD1 identical over 10 bases. The V gene end was trimmed by 4 bases and the J gene end by 10 bases; junction bases not matched to a gene: 3. CDR1 is PRHDT and CDR2 is FYEKMQ in the germline V gene (reference sequence). This CDR3 has 12 residues. The CDR3 DNA is TGTGCCAGCAGCTCCCGACAGGGGGCAGCTTTCTTT. Protein: CASSSRQGAAFF. Complete variable domain (other parts from reference TRBV13 and TRBJ1-1): AAGVIQSPRHLIKEKRETATLKCYPIPRHDTVYWYQQGPGQDPQFLISFYEKMQSDKGSIPDRFSAQQFSDYHSELNMSSLELGDSALYFCASSSRQGAAFFGQGTRLTVV.

This clone was counted ten times or more. This sequence joins TRBV5-6 and TRBJ2-5, with D maybe TRBD2 (6 bases). The germline V and J ends were trimmed by 0 bases and 4 bases, with 10 bases remaining between them. The CDR3 loop spans 14 amino acids. Germline values: CDR1 SGHDT, CDR2 YYEEEE. CDR3 loop: CASSLGGGVETQYF. CDR3 in DNA: TGTGCCAGCAGCTTGGGTGGAGGGGTAGAGACCCAGTACTTC.

The chain employs TRBV18 and TRBJ1-6; TRBD1 matches at 7 bases. Germline lookup yields CDR1 KGHSH and CDR2 LQKENI. This CDR3 is 14 amino acids long. V lost 3 bases and J lost 5; bases outside the gene matches: 1. The CDR3 DNA is TGTGCCAGCTCACCGGGACAGAATAATTCACCCCTCCACTTT. Translating it yields CASSPGQNNSPLHF.

The V and J genes are TRBV15 and TRBJ1-5; D gene unclear. This CDR3 comprises 15 residues. The V end was cut by 8 bases, the J end by 0 bases, with 14 bases between. From germline, CDR1 is LNHNV and CDR2 YYDKDF (reference sequence). CDR3 coding DNA: TGTGCCACCGGTCGGTCCCCAAGTAGCAATCAGCCCCAGCATTTT. Amino acid sequence: CATGRSPSSNQPQHF.

V and J are TRBV27 and TRBJ1-6; 8 bases are a match to TRBD1. The germline V gene has CDR1 MNHEY and CDR2 SMNVEV (reference sequence). Trimming took 6 bases from V and 7 from J; bases not matched to a gene: 11. The CDR3 length is 16 residues. The CDR3: CASRLTGASPNSPLHF. The CDR3 DNA is TGTGCCAGCAGGCTGACAGGGGCCTCCCCGAATTCACCCCTCCACTTT.

This clone was seen more than once but under ten times. The rearrangement joins TRBV6-1 to TRBJ1-3, with TRBD1 as a possible D gene (5 bases). Per the germline V gene, CDR1 is MNHNS and CDR2 is SASEGT. The CDR3 has 14 residues. V was shortened by 7 bases and J by 0 bases, with 10 bases between the two germline ends. DNA for the CDR3: TGTGCCAGCAAGACACAGGACTCTGGAAACACCATATATTTT. It translates to CASKTQDSGNTIYF.

V usage is TRBV4-2 and J usage is TRBJ1-1; D is undetermined. CDR1 and CDR2 from the germline V gene are LGHNA and YNFKEQ. The CDR3 runs to 13 residues. Trimming took 0 bases from V and 5 from J, leaving 7 bases between them. CDR3 DNA sequence: TGTGCCAGCAGCCAAGAGCCCGGGACTGAAGCTTTCTTT. Protein: CASSQEPGTEAFF.

This clone was observed a few times. This sequence joins TRBV2 and TRBJ2-3; tentative D call: TRBD1 (6 bases). V lost 6 bases, J lost 4 bases, and 14 bases lay in between. The CDR3 runs to 14 residues. Germline CDR1 SNHLY, CDR2 FYNNEI. The DNA for the CDR3 is TGTGCCAGCAGGCAGGGACACTCAGCAGATACGCAGTATTTT. Translating it yields CASRQGHSADTQYF.

This chain uses TRBV18 with TRBJ2-6; maybe TRBD1 (6 bases). Germline values: CDR1 KGHSH, CDR2 LQKENI. The V and J ends lost 2 bases and 1 base respectively, with 9 bases between them. The CDR3 has 16 residues. The CDR3 loop reads CASSPMTGSGANVLTF. The CDR3 nucleotides are TGTGCCAGCTCACCAATGACAGGTTCTGGGGCCAACGTCCTGACTTTC.

This chain uses TRBV27 with TRBJ2-3; D perhaps matches TRBD2 (5 bases). V lost 2 bases, J lost 6 bases, and 6 bases lay in between. Per germline, CDR1 MNHEY and CDR2 SMNVEV (reference sequence). The CDR3 is made up of 12 amino acids. The DNA of the CDR3 is TGTGCCAGCAGTTTACCGGGGGATACGCAGTATTTT. Protein product: CASSLPGDTQYF.

The rearrangement links TRBV9 to TRBJ1-6, with TRBD1 as a possible D gene (6 bases). The V and J ends lost 4 bases and 10 bases respectively, with 21 bases between them. This CDR3 has 16 residues. The germline gives CDR1 SGDLS, CDR2 YYNGEE. The CDR3 loop is CASSSTPTGGRSPLHF. The CDR3 region has the DNA TGTGCCAGCAGCTCGACCCCTACTGGGGGCAGATCACCCCTCCACTTT.

This clone was found many times. This sequence joins TRBV5-4 and TRBJ1-5, with D unclear. The germline V and J ends were trimmed by 2 bases and 4 bases, with 7 bases remaining between them. Germline CDR1 SGHNT, CDR2 YYREEE (reference sequence). This CDR3 region has 13 residues. The chain's CDR3 is CASSFGPNQPQHF. The CDR3 coding sequence is TGTGCCAGCAGCTTTGGGCCTAATCAGCCCCAGCATTTT.

This rearrangement joins TRBV18 to TRBJ1-2, with TRBD1 as a possible D gene (5 bases). Between the trimmed V and J ends, which lost 2 bases and 3 bases, there was a span of 10 bases. Looked up from germline, CDR1 is KGHSH and CDR2 is LQKENI. The CDR3 covers 14 residues. CDR3 residues: CASSPMGEDYGYTF. CDR3 coding DNA: TGTGCCAGCTCACCAATGGGGGAGGACTATGGCTACACCTTC.

This chain joins TRBV19 and TRBJ1-1, with D perhaps matching TRBD1 (5 bases). V gave up 3 bases and J gave up 2 bases, with 7 bases separating them. CDR3 size: 13 residues. Germline values: CDR1 LNHDA, CDR2 SQIVND (reference sequence). CDR3 sequence reads: CASSIDRNTEAFF. The DNA of the CDR3 is TGTGCCAGTAGTATCGACAGAAACACTGAAGCTTTCTTT.

In regard to this clone: The same CDR3 also results from other DNA sequences found in this sample. The rearrangement uses TRBV18 and TRBJ1-1; D uncertain. CDR3 length: 14 residues. In germline, CDR1 is KGHSH, CDR2 LQKENI. V was shortened by 2 bases and J by 1 base, with 8 bases between the two germline ends. DNA of the CDR3: TGTGCCAGCTCACCAAGCTCGAGGAACACTGAAGCTTTCTTT. Translation gives CASSPSSRNTEAFF.

The J gene is TRBJ1-5, the V gene TRBV28; D uncertain. The CDR3 contains 13 residues. CDR1 and CDR2 from the germline V gene are MDHEN and SYDVKM. Trimming stripped 1 base from V and 4 bases from J, with 5 bases between. CDR3 amino acids: CASSLSGNQPQHF. The CDR3 nucleotides read TGTGCCAGCAGTTTATCCGGGAATCAGCCCCAGCATTTT.

This chain connects TRBV2 to TRBJ2-7; D possibly corresponds to TRBD1 (5 bases). There are 11 residues in the CDR3. V was pared by 8 bases and J by 7 bases, with 12 bases between. The germline gives CDR1 SNHLY, CDR2 FYNNEI. The CDR3 spells CASEKGVEQYF. DNA of the CDR3: TGTGCCAGCGAAAAAGGGGTTGAGCAGTACTTC.

The rearrangement links TRBV7-2 to TRBJ2-1, with 9 bases that match TRBD1. The CDR3 is made up of 15 amino acids. CDR1 SGHTA and CDR2 FQGNSA come from the germline V gene. The V segment lost 5 bases and the J segment 5 bases; nucleotides outside the gene matches: 7. CDR3 in amino acids: CASSLGQGNNNEQFF. The CDR3 DNA reads as TGTGCCAGCAGCCTCGGACAGGGGAACAACAATGAGCAGTTCTTC.

The chain combines TRBV2 with TRBJ1-1; D perhaps matches TRBD1 (5 bases). Germline V gene sequence: CDR1 SNHLY, CDR2 FYNNEI. Trimming left V 6 bases short and J 1 base short, with 9 bases between. There are 13 residues in the CDR3. CDR3 sequence (DNA): TGTGCCAGCAGCCTCAGGGAGAACACTGAAGCTTTCTTT. This codes for CASSLRENTEAFF.

The chain has TRBV7-8 and TRBJ2-7, with 8 nucleotides matching TRBD1. J lost 2 bases, V lost 3 bases, and 6 bases had no gene match. The CDR3 consists of 15 residues. Germline CDR1 is SGHVS and CDR2 is FQNEAQ. The CDR3 here is CASSFPGGDPYEQYV. CDR3 nucleotide sequence: TGTGCCAGCAGCTTCCCAGGGGGCGACCCCTACGAGCAGTACGTC.

This chain links TRBV7-9 with TRBJ1-2; 10 nucleotides line up with TRBD1. V lost 5 bases to trimming and J lost 8 bases; unmatched junction nucleotides: 11. CDR3 length: 15 residues. The germline gives CDR1 SEHNR, CDR2 FQNEAQ (reference sequence). CDR3: CASSPLGQGVKGYTF. The DNA of the CDR3 is TGTGCCAGCAGCCCTCTCGGACAGGGGGTTAAGGGCTACACCTTC.